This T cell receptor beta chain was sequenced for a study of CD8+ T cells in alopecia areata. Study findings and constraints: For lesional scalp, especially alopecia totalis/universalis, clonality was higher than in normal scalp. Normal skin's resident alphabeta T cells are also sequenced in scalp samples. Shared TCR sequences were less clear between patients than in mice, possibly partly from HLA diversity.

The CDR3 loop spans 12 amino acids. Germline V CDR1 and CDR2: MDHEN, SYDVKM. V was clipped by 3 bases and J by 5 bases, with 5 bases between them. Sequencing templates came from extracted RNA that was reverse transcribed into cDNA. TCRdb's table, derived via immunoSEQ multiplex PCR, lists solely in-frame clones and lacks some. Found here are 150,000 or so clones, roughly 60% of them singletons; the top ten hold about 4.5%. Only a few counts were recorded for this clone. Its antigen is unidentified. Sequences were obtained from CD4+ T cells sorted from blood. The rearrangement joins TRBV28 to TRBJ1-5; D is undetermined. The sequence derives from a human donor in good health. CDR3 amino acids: CASSFGYQPQHF. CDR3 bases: TGTGCCAGCAGTTTTGGGTATCAGCCCCAGCATTTT.